The following is a T cell receptor beta chain sequence with its context. Antigen specificity is unknown. The data stem from a study of persistence of HIV-infected CD4 T cells. Broader study findings: Compared with CD3/CD28-stimulated cells, CMV- and Gag-responding cells showed lower TCRbeta richness. Degenerate expanded CDR3beta sequences were enriched among CMV- and Gag-responding cells. Proviral oligoclonality tracked with TCR oligoclonality within the same sorted cells.

CDR1 SGHRS and CDR2 YFSETQ come from the germline V gene. J gave up 2 bases and V 0 bases, and 4 bases lay outside the gene matches. This CDR3 comprises 16 residues. This was the immunoSEQ version 4 assay in survey mode. Assay: immunoSEQ multiplex PCR; the TCRdb copy retains only in-frame clones and omits some. The sample has 40,000 to 55,000 clones; under 85% are singletons. Lysates of CMV-infected fibroblasts at approximately 9.6 ug/mL stimulated these cells. CD40L/CD69 double-negative CD45RO-high memory CD4+ T cells were collected. CD4+ T cell counts exceeded 400 cells/uL; CMV serology was positive.

The sample in question was CD4+ T cells sorted from PBMCs after roughly 18-hour stimulation, obtained from a patient who received antiretroviral therapy. This sequence joins TRBV5-1 and TRBJ2-3; 9 bases fit TRBD2. This sequence originates from an adult man with HIV who was CMV-seropositive. This CDR3 is CASSLGASGTTDTQYF. The CDR3 coding sequence is TGCGCCAGCAGCTTGGGGGCTAGCGGGACCACAGATACGCAGTATTTT.